The 14 T cell receptor beta chains given below trace back to one sample, sequenced in a study of beta chain features in type 1 diabetes. Study-level results: Shortening of TCRB CDR3s, moderate but significant, appeared in all four CD4+ subsets of Type 1 diabetes patients.

For these TCRs, the target antigens are not known. All of the isolated RNA was reverse transcribed, so expressed TCRB transcripts were sequenced. TCRdb's table, derived via immunoSEQ multiplex PCR, lists solely in-frame clones and lacks some. The table includes nearly 700,000 clones, over 10% detected once. Sequenced: naive CD4+ T cells from blood. Source of these receptors: a man in his late teens or twenties with type 1 diabetes.

The chain carries TRBV2 and TRBJ1-6, with TRBD1 matching over 7 bases. With 6 bases clipped from V and 4 bases from J, the junction kept 3 bases outside the gene matches. The CDR3 is made up of 14 amino acids. Per the germline V gene, CDR1 is SNHLY and CDR2 is FYNNEI. CDR3 region: CASSEQGYNSPLHF. In DNA form, the CDR3 reads TGTGCCAGCAGCGAACAGGGGTATAATTCACCCCTCCACTTT.

This clone was counted only a few times. The chain uses TRBV30 and TRBJ1-1, with D maybe TRBD1 (6 bases). The CDR3 sequence is 14 residues long. Germline V CDR1 and CDR2: GTSNPN, SVGIG (reference sequence). The germline V and J ends were trimmed by 1 base and 5 bases, with 14 bases remaining between them. The CDR3 sequence: CAWSEGPQGTEAFF. Written as DNA, the CDR3 is TGTGCCTGGAGTGAGGGACCCCAGGGGACTGAAGCTTTCTTT.

This clone turned up a few times. J is TRBJ2-6 and V is TRBV28, with D perhaps TRBD1 or TRBD2 (5 bases each). The CDR3 totals 17 residues. Germline V gene data show CDR1 as MDHEN and CDR2 as SYDVKM. V gave up 7 bases and J gave up 0 bases, with 16 bases separating them. CDR3 region: CASTPGTGVSGANVLTF. In DNA, the CDR3 is TGTGCCAGCACCCCCGGGACGGGCGTCTCTGGGGCCAACGTCCTGACTTTC.

This clone showed up just a few times. The same CDR3 also results from other DNA sequences found in this sample. The chain uses TRBV29-1 and TRBJ1-5, with unresolved D. The CDR3 length is 12 residues. V was shortened by 0 bases and J by 5 bases, with 5 bases between the two germline ends. CDR1 is SQVTM and CDR2 is ANQGSEA in the germline V gene. The CDR3, as DNA: TGCAGCGTTGAAGATCCCGATCAGCCCCAGCATTTT. It encodes CSVEDPDQPQHF.

In its sample, this clone was seen a few times. The rearrangement joins TRBV19 to TRBJ1-2; D remains ambiguous. V was trimmed by 8 bases and J by 0 bases, leaving 10 bases between them. The CDR3 totals 13 residues. Germline V gene sequence: CDR1 LNHDA, CDR2 SQIVND (reference sequence). CDR3 region: CASERTANYGYTF. The CDR3 DNA is TGTGCCAGTGAGAGGACCGCTAACTATGGCTACACCTTC.

Only a few counts were recorded for this clone. This sequence joins TRBV6-1 and TRBJ1-4; the D gene is possibly TRBD1 (5 bases). The V gene lost 0 bases and the J gene lost 0 bases, with 8 bases spanning the gap. The germline V gene has CDR1 MNHNS and CDR2 SASEGT. The CDR3 spans 16 residues. Written as DNA, the CDR3 is TGTGCCAGCAGTGAAGCGAGGGGTGCAACTAATGAAAAACTGTTTTTT. Its protein product is CASSEARGATNEKLFF.

The table lists this clone with a few counts. This sequence joins TRBV5-1 and TRBJ2-3, with 7 bases lining up with TRBD1. V was pared by 5 bases and J by 3 bases, with 3 bases of the junction left unmatched. CDR1 SGHRS and CDR2 YFSETQ come from the germline V gene. CDR3 size: 13 residues. This CDR3 is CASRKGATDTQYF. The CDR3 DNA reads TGCGCCAGCAGGAAGGGGGCTACAGATACGCAGTATTTT.

This clone was detected only a few times. The chain couples TRBV9 to TRBJ2-7; D is ambiguous. The CDR3 consists of 18 residues. V was pared by 0 bases and J by 0 bases, with 19 bases between. Looked up from germline, CDR1 is SGDLS and CDR2 is YYNGEE. This chain's CDR3 is CASSVGDQETADSYEQYF. As DNA, the CDR3 is TGTGCCAGCAGCGTAGGAGATCAGGAGACGGCGGACTCCTACGAGCAGTACTTC.

This chain joins TRBV2 and TRBJ1-1; no clear D. V lost 1 base and J 6 bases, leaving 9 bases between the germline ends. The CDR3 contains 13 residues. Germline values: CDR1 SNHLY, CDR2 FYNNEI. The CDR3 region is CASSEGAVAEAFF. The CDR3 DNA sequence: TGTGCCAGCAGTGAAGGGGCTGTCGCTGAAGCTTTCTTT.

V usage is TRBV7-6 and J usage is TRBJ1-1; no reliable D call. With 7 bases removed from V and 6 bases from J, the gap between germline ends came to 9 bases. Germline V gene sequence: CDR1 SGHVS, CDR2 FNYEAQ. The CDR3 loop spans 11 amino acids. This chain's CDR3 is CASTRVAEAFF. The CDR3 nucleotides are TGTGCCAGCACCCGGGTGGCTGAAGCTTTCTTT.

The rearrangement links TRBV10-3 to TRBJ1-5; no reliable D call. Germline V CDR1 and CDR2: ENHRY, SYGVKD. Trimming took off 10 bases at V and 6 bases at J, with 16 bases between the two ends. The CDR3 loop spans 13 amino acids. The CDR3 nucleotides read TGTGCCACGCATACGGTATCGGGTCAGCCCCAGCATTTT. This sequence encodes CATHTVSGQPQHF.

This chain connects TRBV13 to TRBJ1-6, with D possibly being TRBD1 (6 bases). The CDR3 covers 13 residues. Germline lookup yields CDR1 PRHDT and CDR2 FYEKMQ (reference sequence). Trimming removed 8 bases from V and 8 bases from J, with 13 bases in between. CDR3 protein: CASRPTGHSPLHF. CDR3 nucleotides: TGTGCCAGCCGACCGACAGGTCATTCACCCCTCCACTTT.

This clone was seen more than once but under ten times. V usage is TRBV30 and J usage is TRBJ2-2; D call uncertain. CDR1 is GTSNPN, CDR2 SVGIG, per germline (reference sequence). V lost 4 bases and J lost 2, with 8 bases in between. The CDR3 runs to 13 residues. The CDR3 coding sequence is TGTGCCTGGACCTCGGACAACACCGGGGAGCTGTTTTTT. Translated: CAWTSDNTGELFF.

This clone was counted a few times. The chain has TRBV27 and TRBJ2-1; D unclear. Trimming removed 6 bases at V and 0 bases at J, with 6 bases between. Germline V lookup: CDR1 MNHEY, CDR2 SMNVEV (reference sequence). CDR3 length equals 13 residues. The CDR3 here is CASRISSYNEQFF. The CDR3 DNA reads as TGTGCCAGCAGAATAAGCTCCTACAATGAGCAGTTCTTC.